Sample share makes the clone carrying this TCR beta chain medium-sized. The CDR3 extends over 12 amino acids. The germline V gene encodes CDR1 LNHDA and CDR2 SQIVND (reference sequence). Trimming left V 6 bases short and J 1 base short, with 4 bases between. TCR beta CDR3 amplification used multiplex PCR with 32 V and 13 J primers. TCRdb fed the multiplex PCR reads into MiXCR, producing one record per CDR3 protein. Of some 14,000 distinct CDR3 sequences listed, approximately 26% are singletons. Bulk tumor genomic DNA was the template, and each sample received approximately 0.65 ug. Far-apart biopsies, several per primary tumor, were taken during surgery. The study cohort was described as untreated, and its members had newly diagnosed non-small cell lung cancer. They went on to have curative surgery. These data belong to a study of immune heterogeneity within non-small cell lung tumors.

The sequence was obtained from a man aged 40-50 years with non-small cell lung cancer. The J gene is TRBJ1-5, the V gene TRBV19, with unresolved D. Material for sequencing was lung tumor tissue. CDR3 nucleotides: TGTGCCAGTAGCGCGAGCAATCAGCCCCAGCATTTT. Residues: CASSASNQPQHF.